This passage covers 28 T cell receptor beta chains from one sample sequenced in a study of T cell responses to AZD1222 COVID-19 vaccine. The data were produced by immunoSEQ multiplex PCR, yet TCRdb's version contains in-frame clones alone and is incomplete. Of just over 80,000 clones listed, approximately 90% are singletons. The sample was peripheral blood, taken on day 0 of AZD1222 vaccination. The receptors were gathered from an adult in good health.

CDR3 nucleotide sequence: TGTGCCAGCACGCTAGCGGGGTTCAATGAGCAGTTCTTC. Its protein is CASTLAGFNEQFF. V and J are TRBV5-4 and TRBJ2-1; TRBD2 agrees at 9 bases. CDR3 length equals 13 residues. Trimming removed 6 bases from V and 6 bases from J; junction bases left unmatched: 4. Germline CDR1 reads SGHNT; CDR2 reads YYREEE (reference sequence).

The chain couples TRBV7-3 to TRBJ1-1, with a possible D match to TRBD1 (6 bases). Germline V gene data show CDR1 as SGHTA and CDR2 as FQGTGA. V lost 3 bases to trimming and J lost 4 bases, with 9 bases between them. This CDR3 spans 13 amino acids. CDR3 bases: TGTGCCAGCAGCTTCACACAGGGCACTGAAGCTTTCTTT. Its translation: CASSFTQGTEAFF.

The V and J genes are TRBV29-1 and TRBJ1-1; 10 nucleotides match TRBD1. The CDR3 consists of 13 residues. The germline V gene encodes CDR1 SQVTM and CDR2 ANQGSEA. Germline trimming cut 8 bases from V and 5 bases from J; bases unmatched to any gene: 8. The CDR3 reads CSFGGQGMTEAFF. The CDR3, as DNA: TGCAGCTTCGGGGGACAGGGGATGACTGAAGCTTTCTTT.

The V gene is TRBV6-5, the J gene TRBJ2-2; D may correspond to TRBD1 or TRBD2 (5 bases each). Per the germline V gene, CDR1 is MNHEY and CDR2 is SVGAGI. The V gene lost 0 bases and the J gene lost 7 bases, with 15 bases spanning the gap. The CDR3 runs 16 residues. In DNA, the CDR3 is TGTGCCAGCAGTTACTCCCGGGGCCAGAGGGGCGGGGAGCTGTTTTTT. Protein product: CASSYSRGQRGGELFF.

This clone turned up a few times. Here the CDR3 DNA reads TGTGCCAGTAGTATTAGGGGGCACTCAAACTATGGCTACACCTTC. Protein sequence: CASSIRGHSNYGYTF. V usage is TRBV19 and J usage is TRBJ1-2, with 7 bases lining up with TRBD1. The germline CDR1 and CDR2 sequences are LNHDA and SQIVND (reference sequence). This CDR3 is built from 15 residues. J gave up 2 bases and V 3 bases, and 6 bases lay outside the gene matches.

V usage is TRBV7-8 and J usage is TRBJ1-5; D unresolved. The ends were cut back, 5 bases at V and 1 base at J, with 15 bases in the middle. Per the germline V gene, CDR1 is SGHVS and CDR2 is FQNEAQ. The CDR3 contains 16 residues. In nucleotides, the CDR3 is TGTGCCAGCAGCCCAGGACGCTTCGACAGCAATCAGCCCCAGCATTTT. It yields the protein CASSPGRFDSNQPQHF.

The V and J genes are TRBV10-3 and TRBJ2-3; the D is unclear. This CDR3 spans 14 amino acids. Per germline, CDR1 ENHRY and CDR2 SYGVKD. With 6 bases removed from V and 0 bases from J, the gap between germline ends came to 10 bases. This CDR3 is CAIRAPPSTDTQYF. In DNA form, the CDR3 reads TGTGCCATCAGGGCCCCACCTAGCACAGATACGCAGTATTTT.

This chain connects TRBV10-2 to TRBJ2-5, with TRBD2 matching over 7 bases. Germline values: CDR1 WSHSY, CDR2 SAAADI. The CDR3 consists of 18 residues. Losses at the gene ends were 1 base for V and 3 bases for J; bases not matched to a gene: 14. The chain's CDR3 is CASSEFQKRGPREETQYF. The CDR3 nucleotides are TGCGCCAGCAGTGAGTTCCAGAAGCGGGGCCCCCGGGAAGAGACCCAGTACTTC.

The chain combines TRBV15 with TRBJ1-5; D is uncertain. Germline V gives CDR1 LNHNV, CDR2 YYDKDF (reference sequence). V lost 1 base to trimming and J lost 2 bases, with 9 bases between them. CDR3 size: 15 residues. CDR3 coding DNA: TGTGCCACCAGCAGAGGAAGGGAGGGCAATCAGCCCCAGCATTTT. Translated: CATSRGREGNQPQHF.

The V call is TRBV5-1, the J call TRBJ2-7; D is possibly TRBD1 (6 bases). This CDR3 is 14 amino acids long. The germline V gene has CDR1 SGHRS and CDR2 YFSETQ. V lost 1 base, J lost 3 bases, and 11 bases lay in between. Written as DNA, the CDR3 is TGCGCCAGCAGCTTGATGGGGGCTGGCTACGAGCAGTACTTC. It encodes CASSLMGAGYEQYF. Full variable domain (outside the CDR3, taken from reference TRBV5-1 and TRBJ2-7): KAGVTQTPRYLIKTRGQQVTLSCSPISGHRSVSWYQQTPGQGLQFLFEYFSETQRNKGNFPGRFSGRQFSNSRSEMNVSTLELGDSALYLCASSLMGAGYEQYFGPGTRLTVT.

This chain uses TRBV3-1 (or the pseudogene TRBV3-2) with TRBJ1-3, with unresolved D. Between the trimmed V and J ends, which lost 3 bases and 0 bases, there was a span of 9 bases. Germline CDR1 is LGHDT and CDR2 is YNNKEL (reference sequence). The CDR3 runs 15 residues. As DNA, the CDR3 is TGTGCCAGCAGCCAGGACGGGAGCTCTGGAAACACCATATATTTT. This sequence encodes CASSQDGSSGNTIYF.

V is TRBV25-1 and J is TRBJ1-1; D may be TRBD1 (6 bases). CDR3 length: 13 residues. Per germline, CDR1 MGHDK and CDR2 SYGVNS. The V and J ends lost 6 bases and 5 bases respectively, with 13 bases between them. The CDR3 DNA is TGTGCCAGCAGGAATCAGGGGAGGACTGAAGCTTTCTTT. It codes for CASRNQGRTEAFF. Full variable domain (missing parts from reference TRBV25-1 and TRBJ1-1): EADIYQTPRYLVIGTGKKITLECSQTMGHDKMYWYQQDPGMELHLIHYSYGVNSTEKGDLSSESTVSRIRTEHFPLTLESARPSHTSQYLCASRNQGRTEAFFGQGTRLTVV.

This clone was detected once. The chain recombines TRBV27 with TRBJ1-5; maybe TRBD1 (5 bases). V was clipped by 5 bases and J by 4 bases, with 6 bases between them. The CDR3 consists of 12 residues. CDR1 and CDR2 (germline): MNHEY, SMNVEV (reference sequence). CDR3 sequence (DNA): TGTGCCAGCAGTAAGGGGAATCAGCCCCAGCATTTT. Protein product: CASSKGNQPQHF.

The V call is TRBV14, the J call TRBJ2-6; D is undetermined. V was pared by 2 bases and J by 0 bases, with 5 bases between. This CDR3 contains 15 residues. CDR1 and CDR2 (germline): SGHDN, FVKESK. CDR3 protein: CASSQLSSGANVLTF. The CDR3 coding sequence is TGTGCCAGCAGCCAATTATCCTCTGGGGCCAACGTCCTGACTTTC.

This sequence joins TRBV18 and TRBJ2-2; 8 bases map to TRBD1. This CDR3 has 16 amino acids. J lost 4 bases, V lost 6 bases, and 10 bases had no gene match. The germline V gene encodes CDR1 KGHSH and CDR2 LQKENI. The CDR3: CASSLGQAVSTGELFF. CDR3 nucleotide sequence: TGTGCCAGCTCTTTGGGACAGGCCGTCTCCACCGGGGAGCTGTTTTTT.

This clone was recorded a few times. This chain connects TRBV18 to TRBJ2-1, with D perhaps assigned TRBD1 or TRBD2 (5 bases each). The germline gives CDR1 KGHSH, CDR2 LQKENI. The CDR3 runs 12 residues. V was cut by 6 bases and J by 7 bases, with 10 bases left in between. CDR3 protein: CASSRDQNEQFF. The CDR3 nucleotides read TGTGCCAGCTCCCGGGACCAGAATGAGCAGTTCTTC. The variable domain in full, with the rest retrieved from reference TRBV18 and TRBJ2-1, is NAGVMQNPRHLVRRRGQEARLRCSPMKGHSHVYWYRQLPEEGLKFMVYLQKENIIDESGMPKERFSAEFPKEGPSILRIQQVVRGDSAAYFCASSRDQNEQFFGPGTRLTVL.

The chain carries TRBV7-9 and TRBJ1-2, with D hard to call. The CDR3 spans 12 residues. V lost 5 bases and J lost 5, with 9 bases in between. Germline V gene sequence: CDR1 SEHNR, CDR2 FQNEAQ (reference sequence). CDR3 sequence reads: CASSTPGYGYTF. Written as DNA, the CDR3 is TGTGCCAGCAGCACTCCTGGTTATGGCTACACCTTC.

This chain links TRBV6-5 with TRBJ2-1; 7 bases are a match to TRBD1. After removal of 6 bases from V and 4 bases from J, the junction contained 9 bases not matched to a gene. Germline assignment: CDR1 MNHEY and CDR2 SVGAGI. CDR3 length: 15 residues. The CDR3 bases are TGTGCCAGCAGATCTAACAGGGGTGCTTACAATGAGCAGTTCTTC. This codes for CASRSNRGAYNEQFF.

The chain recombines TRBV5-1 with TRBJ1-4; TRBD1 is a possible D gene (5 bases). Trimming shortened V by 4 bases and J by 8 bases, and 15 bases separated the two germline ends. Germline V CDR1 and CDR2: SGHRS, YFSETQ. The CDR3 spans 14 residues. CDR3 nucleotides: TGCGCCAGCAGCCGGGGGGTTAGTGAAGAAAAACTGTTTTTT. It yields the protein CASSRGVSEEKLFF.

The chain links TRBV9 to TRBJ1-6; TRBD1 is a possible D gene (5 bases). Trimming removed 2 bases at V and 13 bases at J, with 19 bases between. Germline CDR1 SGDLS, CDR2 YYNGEE. The CDR3 sequence is 15 residues long. The CDR3 DNA reads TGTGCCAGCAGCGTTTACGGAGACCCGACAGCCCCCCTCCACTTT. Encoded protein: CASSVYGDPTAPLHF.

The V gene is TRBV30, the J gene TRBJ1-2, with 8 bases identical to TRBD1. This CDR3 comprises 13 residues. Trimming took 3 bases from V and 6 from J; bases not matched to a gene: 6. Germline V gene lookup returns CDR1 GTSNPN and CDR2 SVGIG (reference sequence). The CDR3 bases are TGTGCCTGGAGATGGACAGGGTATGATGGCTACACCTTC. This gives the protein CAWRWTGYDGYTF. Combining the CDR3 with reference TRBV30 and TRBJ1-2 gives the whole variable domain SQTIHQWPATLVQPVGSPLSLECTVEGTSNPNLYWYRQAAGRGLQLLFYSVGIGQISSEVPQNLSASRPQDRQFILSSKKLLLSDSGFYLCAWRWTGYDGYTFGSGTRLTVV.

J is TRBJ1-2 and V is TRBV11-2; D is perhaps TRBD1 (5 bases). The CDR3 is made up of 15 amino acids. V dropped 1 base and J dropped 2 bases, with 11 bases sitting between them. Germline-derived CDR1 and CDR2 are SGHAT and FQNNGV. The CDR3 DNA is TGTGCCAGCAGCTTAGGTGGGGGGATAAACTATGGCTACACCTTC. Its translation is CASSLGGGINYGYTF.

This chain links TRBV5-1 with TRBJ1-5; weak D call: TRBD1 (5 bases). V shed 0 bases and J shed 6 bases, with 10 bases lying between them. The CDR3 covers 14 residues. The germline CDR1 and CDR2 sequences are SGHRS and YFSETQ. The CDR3 spells CASSLEGMGQPQHF. The DNA for the CDR3 is TGCGCCAGCAGCTTGGAGGGGATGGGTCAGCCCCAGCATTTT.

CDR3 protein: CSGTTGTGTGTGYTF. In DNA, the CDR3 is TGCAGCGGCACTACCGGGACAGGGACTGGGACAGGCTACACCTTC. The V and J genes are TRBV29-1 and TRBJ1-2; TRBD1 matches 9 bases. V shed 7 bases and J 8 bases; nucleotides not matched to a gene: 17. CDR1 SQVTM and CDR2 ANQGSEA come from the germline V gene. The CDR3 totals 15 residues.

V gene TRBV7-3 combines with J gene TRBJ2-1; 8 nucleotides line up with TRBD2. After removal of 0 bases from V and 9 bases from J, the junction contained 4 bases not matched to a gene. Looked up from germline, CDR1 is SGHTA and CDR2 is FQGTGA. The CDR3 spans 14 residues. The chain's CDR3 is CASSLTTSAGEQFF. In nucleotides, the CDR3 is TGTGCCAGCAGCTTAACGACTAGCGCGGGTGAGCAGTTCTTC.

This chain uses TRBV7-9 with TRBJ1-1; D gene ambiguous. CDR3 length: 13 amino acids. Germline V gene data show CDR1 as SEHNR and CDR2 as FQNEAQ (reference sequence). V lost 5 bases to trimming and J lost 1 base, with 8 bases between them. The CDR3 sequence is CASSTRQNTEAFF. The CDR3 nucleotides read TGTGCCAGCAGCACTCGACAGAACACTGAAGCTTTCTTT.

The J gene is TRBJ1-2, the V gene TRBV5-1; D uncertain. The germline V gene encodes CDR1 SGHRS and CDR2 YFSETQ. V shed 0 bases and J shed 5 bases, with 11 bases lying between them. CDR3 length equals 14 residues. The CDR3 DNA sequence: TGCGCCAGCAGCTTGGTGGGAGGAACATATGGCTACACCTTC. Translated: CASSLVGGTYGYTF.

This sequence joins TRBV28 and TRBJ1-4; D is uncertain. The CDR3 has 14 residues. Germline assignment: CDR1 MDHEN and CDR2 SYDVKM. The V end lost 4 bases, the J end lost 4 bases, and 10 bases lay between the germline ends. The DNA for the CDR3 is TGTGCCAGCAGTTCGCGTTGGAATAATGAAAAACTGTTTTTT. Translating it yields CASSSRWNNEKLFF.